The rows below give T cell receptor beta chains drawn from one sample of a study of blood T cell repertoires in COVID-19. Using immunoSEQ multiplex PCR, the repertoire was profiled, and TCRdb retains in-frame clones only, with some absent. The table has around 250,000 clones, around 84% seen once. Material for sequencing was PBMCs or T cells enriched from blood (not recorded which). The receptors shown here come from a man aged 25 to 45 with acute COVID-19. Each CDR3 is given with its conserved first and last residue. Clone size is shown for a subset of rows, as once, few, many or a class of expanded clone.

clone_size: NA
v_call: TRBV19
j_call: TRBJ2-2
cdr3_aa: CASSIPTGGGTGELFF

clone_size: few
v_call: TRBV6-5
j_call: TRBJ1-1
cdr3_aa: CASREMDTEAFF

clone_size: NA
v_call: TRBV7-2
j_call: TRBJ1-2
cdr3_aa: CASSLDQGRSNYGYTF

clone_size: NA
v_call: TRBV9
j_call: TRBJ2-1
cdr3_aa: CASSVALAANNEQFF

clone_size: NA
v_call: TRBV19
j_call: TRBJ2-6
cdr3_aa: CASGITGYGANVLTF

clone_size: once
v_call: TRBV6-5
j_call: TRBJ1-5
cdr3_aa: CASTPRGQGTFPQHF

clone_size: NA
v_call: TRBV24-1
j_call: TRBJ2-1
cdr3_aa: CATSDLSTSTKDEQFF

clone_size: few
v_call: TRBV2
j_call: TRBJ1-1
cdr3_aa: CASSKSGQGFTEAFF

clone_size: once
v_call: TRBV18
j_call: TRBJ2-3
cdr3_aa: CASSLEGQGITDTQYF

clone_size: NA
v_call: TRBV20-1
j_call: TRBJ2-3
cdr3_aa: CSARGGTKQYF

clone_size: NA
v_call: TRBV30
j_call: TRBJ1-1
cdr3_aa: CAWSGYPNTEAFF

clone_size: NA
v_call: TRBV5-6
j_call: TRBJ1-6
cdr3_aa: CASNPRGGGSPLHF

clone_size: NA
v_call: TRBV12-3/TRBV12-4
j_call: TRBJ1-1
cdr3_aa: CASSFKNTEAFF

clone_size: NA
v_call: TRBV14
j_call: TRBJ2-1
cdr3_aa: CASSHGGLLTEQFF

clone_size: NA
v_call: TRBV3-1/TRBV3-2
j_call: TRBJ2-1
cdr3_aa: CASSLGTGTGVLFF

clone_size: NA
v_call: TRBV14
j_call: TRBJ1-4
cdr3_aa: CASSQEGQPSIEKLFF

clone_size: few
v_call: TRBV4-3
j_call: TRBJ1-5
cdr3_aa: CASSQEGRADQPQHF

clone_size: NA
v_call: TRBV12-3/TRBV12-4
j_call: TRBJ2-3
cdr3_aa: CASSSRFPYTQYF

clone_size: NA
v_call: TRBV18
j_call: TRBJ1-4
cdr3_aa: CASSRSGTKGEKLFF

clone_size: few
v_call: TRBV11-3
j_call: TRBJ2-1
cdr3_aa: CASSPWGSGSKYEQFF

clone_size: NA
v_call: TRBV30
j_call: TRBJ1-6
cdr3_aa: CAWRDRYNSPLHF

clone_size: NA
v_call: TRBV7-2
j_call: TRBJ2-3
cdr3_aa: CASSPGLAFDTQYF

clone_size: NA
v_call: TRBV19
j_call: TRBJ1-2
cdr3_aa: CASISRAGGYTF

clone_size: NA
v_call: TRBV4-2
j_call: TRBJ1-1
cdr3_aa: CASSPGLGGTEAFF

clone_size: NA
v_call: TRBV19
j_call: TRBJ1-2
cdr3_aa: CASSSNRGQGYTF

clone_size: NA
v_call: TRBV6-5
j_call: TRBJ1-5
cdr3_aa: CASTKQSNQPQHF

clone_size: NA
v_call: TRBV7-8
j_call: TRBJ2-2
cdr3_aa: CASSLQGSLTGELFF

clone_size: NA
v_call: TRBV19
j_call: TRBJ1-4
cdr3_aa: CASRKASRGELFF

clone_size: NA
v_call: TRBV4-1
j_call: TRBJ1-2
cdr3_aa: CASSHSGSGQGVLDGYTF

clone_size: NA
v_call: TRBV6-1
j_call: TRBJ2-2
cdr3_aa: CASSGVRFANTGELFF

clone_size: few
v_call: TRBV27
j_call: TRBJ2-1
cdr3_aa: CASSPLGLAGENEQFF

clone_size: NA
v_call: TRBV7-2
j_call: TRBJ1-5
cdr3_aa: CASSLQDVWPQHF

clone_size: many
v_call: TRBV19
j_call: TRBJ2-1
cdr3_aa: CASSISGYNEQFF

clone_size: few
v_call: TRBV7-9
j_call: TRBJ1-4
cdr3_aa: CASSPNSGGFDSGEKLFF

clone_size: NA
v_call: TRBV6-5
j_call: TRBJ1-1
cdr3_aa: CASSYGDLNTEAFF

clone_size: NA
v_call: TRBV30
j_call: TRBJ2-3
cdr3_aa: CAWSFSGQITDTQYF

clone_size: NA
v_call: TRBV28
j_call: TRBJ2-1
cdr3_aa: CASSLPLGLAGEQYNEQFF

clone_size: NA
v_call: TRBV28
j_call: TRBJ1-4
cdr3_aa: CASAILATNEKLFF

clone_size: NA
v_call: TRBV14
j_call: TRBJ2-1
cdr3_aa: CASSPSDRGGQRASYNEQFF

clone_size: NA
v_call: TRBV9
j_call: TRBJ1-1
cdr3_aa: CASSVMMSGQGEAFF

clone_size: few
v_call: TRBV6-2/TRBV6-3
j_call: TRBJ2-2
cdr3_aa: CASSGQGARVGELFF

clone_size: once
v_call: TRBV5-4
j_call: TRBJ1-3
cdr3_aa: CASSLDGGYTIYF

clone_size: NA
v_call: TRBV3-1/TRBV3-2
j_call: TRBJ2-2
cdr3_aa: CASAGGGLHVQSGELFF

clone_size: NA
v_call: TRBV11-2
j_call: TRBJ2-1
cdr3_aa: CASSERVREVLNEQFF

clone_size: NA
v_call: TRBV15
j_call: TRBJ1-4
cdr3_aa: CATRQGGEKLFF

clone_size: NA
v_call: TRBV9
j_call: TRBJ1-3
cdr3_aa: CASSTDGTPGNTIYF